One T cell receptor (beta chain) is described in this entry. What it recognizes is unknown. This sample was taken from a study of T cell responses to AZD1222 COVID-19 vaccine. Looking at the study overall: Timing groups of about 4 and about 12 weeks for second doses were pooled. Notes on the study in general: The donor cohort was predominantly white British with a female majority, and clonal diversity may have been underestimated.

TCRdb keeps only in-frame clones here, not all; method: immunoSEQ multiplex PCR. Of roughly 76,000 clones in the sample, about 88% were seen once. The CDR3 spans 15 residues. CDR1 is MNHEY and CDR2 is SVGAGI in the germline V gene. V gave up 0 bases and J gave up 3 bases, with 11 bases separating them. The sequence came from an adult in good health. The rearrangement joins TRBV6-5 to TRBJ1-2; D gene ambiguous. Material: peripheral blood, obtained on day 0 of AZD1222 vaccination. The CDR3 reads CASSYSMAGDYGYTF. DNA for the CDR3: TGTGCCAGCAGTTACTCGATGGCGGGAGACTATGGCTACACCTTC.